The source of this TCR beta chain is a study of control samples from healthy donors and cancer patients. Losses at the gene ends were 5 bases for V and 3 bases for J; bases not matched to a gene: 5. The CDR3 is 14 residues long. Germline CDR1 and CDR2: ENHRY and SYGVKD. Here immunoSEQ multiplex PCR was the method, and the copy in TCRdb shows in-frame clones only, minus some. The sample has roughly 34,000 clones; about 86% are singletons. The TCR sequence derives from a woman aged 40 to 50 with lung cancer. The specimen sequenced was PBMCs. The gene calls are TRBV10-3 and TRBJ1-1; 8 nucleotides match TRBD1. The CDR3 DNA reads TGTGCCATCAGTTTCCAGGGGGCAGACACTGAAGCTTTCTTT. Its protein product is CAISFQGADTEAFF.